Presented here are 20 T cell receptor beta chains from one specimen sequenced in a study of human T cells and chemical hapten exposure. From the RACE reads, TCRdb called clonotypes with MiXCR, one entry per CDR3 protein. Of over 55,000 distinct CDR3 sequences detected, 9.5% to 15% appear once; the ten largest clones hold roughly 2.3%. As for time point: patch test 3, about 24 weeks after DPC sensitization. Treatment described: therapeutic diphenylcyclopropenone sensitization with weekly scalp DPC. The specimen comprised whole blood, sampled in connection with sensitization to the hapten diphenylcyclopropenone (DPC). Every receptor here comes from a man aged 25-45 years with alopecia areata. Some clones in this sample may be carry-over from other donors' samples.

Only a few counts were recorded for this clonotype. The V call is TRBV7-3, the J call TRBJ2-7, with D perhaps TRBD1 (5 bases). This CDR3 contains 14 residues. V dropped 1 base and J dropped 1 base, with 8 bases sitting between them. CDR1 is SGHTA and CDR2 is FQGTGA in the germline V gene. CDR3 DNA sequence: TGTGCCAGCAGCTTAATGGCAGGGTCCTACGAGCAGTACTTC. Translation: CASSLMAGSYEQYF.

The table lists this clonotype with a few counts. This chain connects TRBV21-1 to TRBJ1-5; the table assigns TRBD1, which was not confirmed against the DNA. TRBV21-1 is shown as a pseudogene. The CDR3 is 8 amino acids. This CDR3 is CAGRPQHF. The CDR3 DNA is TGTGCCGGGCGGCCCCAGCATTTT.

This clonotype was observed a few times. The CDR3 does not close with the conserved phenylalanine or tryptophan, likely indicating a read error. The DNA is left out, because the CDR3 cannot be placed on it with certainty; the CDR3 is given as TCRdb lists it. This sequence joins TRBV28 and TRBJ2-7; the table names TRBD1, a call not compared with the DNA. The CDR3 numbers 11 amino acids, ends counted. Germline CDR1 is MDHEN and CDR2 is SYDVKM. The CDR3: CASSSPPALVL.

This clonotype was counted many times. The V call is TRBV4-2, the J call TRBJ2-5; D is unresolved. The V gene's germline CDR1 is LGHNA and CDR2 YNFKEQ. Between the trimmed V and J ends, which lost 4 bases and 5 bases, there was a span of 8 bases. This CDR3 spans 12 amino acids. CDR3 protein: CASSRPEETQYF. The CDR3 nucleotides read TGTGCCAGCAGCCGACCGGAGGAGACCCAGTACTTC.

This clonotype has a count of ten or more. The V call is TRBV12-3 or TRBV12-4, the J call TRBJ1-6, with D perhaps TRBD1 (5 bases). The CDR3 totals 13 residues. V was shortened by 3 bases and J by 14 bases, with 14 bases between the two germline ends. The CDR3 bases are TGTGCCAGCAGTTTTAGGGGACTACGCTCCCTCCACTTT. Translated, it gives CASSFRGLRSLHF.

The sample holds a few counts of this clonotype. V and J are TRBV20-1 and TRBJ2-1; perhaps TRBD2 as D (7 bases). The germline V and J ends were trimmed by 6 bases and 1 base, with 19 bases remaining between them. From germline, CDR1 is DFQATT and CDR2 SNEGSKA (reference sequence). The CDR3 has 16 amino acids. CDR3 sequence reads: CSADSTRGPSYNEQFF. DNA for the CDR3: TGCAGTGCGGATTCTACGCGGGGGCCTTCCTACAATGAGCAGTTCTTC.

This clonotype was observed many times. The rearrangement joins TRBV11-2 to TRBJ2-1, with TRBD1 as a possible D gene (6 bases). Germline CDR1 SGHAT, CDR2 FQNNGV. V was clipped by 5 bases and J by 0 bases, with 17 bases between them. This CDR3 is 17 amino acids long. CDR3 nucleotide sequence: TGTGCCAGCAGCCCCCCCTCGGGGACAAGCTCCTACAATGAGCAGTTCTTC. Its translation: CASSPPSGTSSYNEQFF.

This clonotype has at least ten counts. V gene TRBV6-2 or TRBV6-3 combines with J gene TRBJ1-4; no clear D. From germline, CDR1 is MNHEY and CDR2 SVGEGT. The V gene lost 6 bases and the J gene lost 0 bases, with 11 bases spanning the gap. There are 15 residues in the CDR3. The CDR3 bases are TGTGCCAGCAGCGAGGACGGCGCAACTAATGAAAAACTGTTTTTT. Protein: CASSEDGATNEKLFF.

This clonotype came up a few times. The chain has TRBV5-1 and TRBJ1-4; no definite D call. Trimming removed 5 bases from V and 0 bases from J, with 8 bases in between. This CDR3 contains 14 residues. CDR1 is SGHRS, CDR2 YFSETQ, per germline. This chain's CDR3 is CASRLMATNEKLFF. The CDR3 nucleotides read TGCGCCAGCAGACTAATGGCAACTAATGAAAAACTGTTTTTT.

CDR3 nucleotides: TGTGCCAGCAGCGGACAGACCTACGAGCAGTACTTC. This sequence encodes CASSGQTYEQYF. The chain uses TRBV9 and TRBJ2-7, with D perhaps matching TRBD1 (5 bases). Germline CDR1 is SGDLS and CDR2 is YYNGEE. V lost 3 bases and J lost 2, with 6 bases in between. The CDR3 is 12 residues long.

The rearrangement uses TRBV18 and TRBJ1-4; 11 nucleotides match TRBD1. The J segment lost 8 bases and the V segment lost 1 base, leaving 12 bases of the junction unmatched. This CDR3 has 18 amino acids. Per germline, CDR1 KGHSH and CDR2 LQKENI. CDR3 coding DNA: TGTGCCAGCTCACCACTTGGACAGGGGGCTTTTTCGGGAGAAAAACTGTTTTTT. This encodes CASSPLGQGAFSGEKLFF.

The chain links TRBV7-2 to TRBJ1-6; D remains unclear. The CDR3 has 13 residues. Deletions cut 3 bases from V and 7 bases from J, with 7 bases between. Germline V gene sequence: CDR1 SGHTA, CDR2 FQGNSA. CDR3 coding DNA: TGTGCCAGCAGCTTCGCAGAAAATTCACCCCTCCACTTT. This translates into CASSFAENSPLHF.

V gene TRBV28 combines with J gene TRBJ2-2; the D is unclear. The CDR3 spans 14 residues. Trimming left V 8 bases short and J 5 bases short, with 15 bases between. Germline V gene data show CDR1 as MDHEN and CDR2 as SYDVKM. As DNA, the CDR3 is TGTGCCAGCTCCCCGGCAGATTTTACCGGGGAGCTGTTTTTT. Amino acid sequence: CASSPADFTGELFF.

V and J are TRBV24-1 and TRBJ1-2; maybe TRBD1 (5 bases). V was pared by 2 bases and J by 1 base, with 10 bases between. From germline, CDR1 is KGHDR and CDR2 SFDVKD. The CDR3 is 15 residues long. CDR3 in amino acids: CATSDSRDFNYGYTF. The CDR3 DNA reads TGTGCCACCAGTGATTCCAGGGATTTTAACTATGGCTACACCTTC.

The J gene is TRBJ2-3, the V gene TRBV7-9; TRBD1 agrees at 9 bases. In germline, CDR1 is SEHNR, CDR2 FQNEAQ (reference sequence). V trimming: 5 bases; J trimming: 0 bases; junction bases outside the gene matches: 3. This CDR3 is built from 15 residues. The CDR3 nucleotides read TGTGCCAGCAGCCCACAGGGGGCGAGCACAGATACGCAGTATTTT. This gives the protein CASSPQGASTDTQYF.

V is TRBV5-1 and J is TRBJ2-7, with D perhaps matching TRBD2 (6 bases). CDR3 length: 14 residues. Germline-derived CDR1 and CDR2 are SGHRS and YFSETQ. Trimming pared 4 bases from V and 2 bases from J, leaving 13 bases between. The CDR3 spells CASSARDSTYEQYF. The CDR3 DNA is TGCGCCAGCAGCGCCCGGGACTCTACCTACGAGCAGTACTTC.

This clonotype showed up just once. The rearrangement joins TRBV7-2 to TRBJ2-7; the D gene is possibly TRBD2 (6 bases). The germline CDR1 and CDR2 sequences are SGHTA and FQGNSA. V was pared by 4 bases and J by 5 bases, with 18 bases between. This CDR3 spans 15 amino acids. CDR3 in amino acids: CASSSPTSTRNEQYF. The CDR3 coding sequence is TGTGCCAGCAGCTCCCCGACTAGTACGAGGAACGAGCAGTACTTC.

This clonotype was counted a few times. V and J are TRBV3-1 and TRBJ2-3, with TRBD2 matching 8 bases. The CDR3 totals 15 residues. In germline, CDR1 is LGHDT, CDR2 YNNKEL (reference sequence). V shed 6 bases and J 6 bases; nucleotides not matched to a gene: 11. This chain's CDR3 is CASRKGAGVLDTQYF. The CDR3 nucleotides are TGTGCCAGCAGGAAAGGAGCGGGGGTGTTGGATACGCAGTATTTT.

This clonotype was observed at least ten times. CDR3 region: CASSFRAAGREQYF. DNA of the CDR3: TGTGCCAGCAGTTTCCGGGCCGCTGGCAGGGAGCAGTACTTC. The chain uses TRBV12-3 or TRBV12-4 and TRBJ2-7; no reliable D call. V was cut by 3 bases and J by 7 bases, with 16 bases left in between. The CDR3 spans 14 residues.

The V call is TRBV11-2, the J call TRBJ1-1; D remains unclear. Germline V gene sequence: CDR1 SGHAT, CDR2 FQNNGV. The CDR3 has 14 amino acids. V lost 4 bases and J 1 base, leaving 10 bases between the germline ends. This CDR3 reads CASSSGYKNTEAFF. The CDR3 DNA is TGTGCCAGCAGCTCGGGATACAAGAACACTGAAGCTTTCTTT.